Below are 21 T cell receptor beta chains sequenced from a single sample in a study of blood T cell repertoires in COVID-19. TCRdb's copy holds only in-frame clones and misses some; the assay was immunoSEQ multiplex PCR. The profile shows 250,000 to 300,000 clones, 86% of them singletons. Sequencing was carried out using peripheral blood. The receptor source for this set is a man aged 25 to 45 with active or convalescent COVID-19.

The rearrangement links TRBV4-1 to TRBJ2-7; TRBD2 is a possible D gene (6 bases). The germline gives CDR1 MGHRA, CDR2 YSYEKL. The CDR3 runs to 15 residues. Trimming took 3 bases from V and 5 from J, leaving 17 bases between them. DNA for the CDR3: TGCGCCAGCAGCCACCCCGGCGAGGGCGGGGACGAGCAGTACTTC. This encodes CASSHPGEGGDEQYF.

The chain recombines TRBV7-9 with TRBJ2-1; 8 bases match TRBD2. Losses at the gene ends were 5 bases for V and 8 bases for J; bases not matched to a gene: 8. This CDR3 has 14 amino acids. Germline V CDR1 and CDR2: SEHNR, FQNEAQ (reference sequence). The DNA of the CDR3 is TGTGCCAGCAGCCAACCGGGACTAGTCGATGAGCAGTTCTTC. Its protein product is CASSQPGLVDEQFF.

This clone came up a few times. The chain combines TRBV19 with TRBJ1-2, with TRBD1 matching 8 bases. The ends lost 3 bases at V and 8 bases at J; junction bases unmatched: 14. The CDR3 is made up of 16 amino acids. Germline loops: CDR1 LNHDA, CDR2 SQIVND (reference sequence). CDR3 bases: TGTGCCAGTAGTATCCCGCCCGAGGCAGGGGGCGGGGGCTACACCTTC. Protein product: CASSIPPEAGGGGYTF.

The chain employs TRBV10-3 and TRBJ2-7; 8 bases are shared with TRBD1. The CDR3 length is 14 residues. V lost 5 bases to trimming and J lost 2 bases; unmatched junction nucleotides: 5. Germline CDR1 reads ENHRY; CDR2 reads SYGVKD. The CDR3 here is CAISSGTGTYEQYF. The CDR3 region has the DNA TGTGCCATCAGTTCCGGGACAGGAACCTACGAGCAGTACTTC.

The chain is built from TRBV15 and TRBJ2-1; 11 nucleotides align to TRBD2. Germline V gene sequence: CDR1 LNHNV, CDR2 YYDKDF (reference sequence). V shed 5 bases, J shed 3 bases, and the junction held 6 bases outside the gene matches. This CDR3 region has 16 residues. The CDR3 coding sequence is TGTGCCACCAGCGGTACTAGCGGGGGAGTCTACAATGAGCAGTTCTTC. Protein sequence: CATSGTSGGVYNEQFF.

In nucleotides, the CDR3 is TGTGCCACCTCTAGCGGACCCTACAATGAGCAGTTCTTC. This sequence encodes CATSSGPYNEQFF. The genes are TRBV9 and TRBJ2-1, with TRBD2 matching 7 bases. The CDR3 is 13 residues long. Germline V lookup: CDR1 SGDLS, CDR2 YYNGEE. Trimming cost V 9 bases and J 2 bases; bases outside gene matches: 5. The complete variable domain, with remaining parts taken from reference TRBV9 and TRBJ2-1, reads DSGVTQTPKHLITATGQRVTLRCSPRSGDLSVYWYQQSLDQGLQFLIQYYNGEERAKGNILERFSAQQFPDLHSELNLSSLELGDSALYFCATSSGPYNEQFFGPGTRLTVL.

This CDR3 reads CASSPTSGGASYEQYF. The CDR3 DNA sequence: TGTGCCAGCAGCCCTACTAGCGGGGGGGCCTCCTACGAGCAGTACTTC. The genes are TRBV27 and TRBJ2-7; TRBD2 agrees at 13 bases. J gave up 0 bases and V 6 bases, and 5 bases lay outside the gene matches. The CDR3 runs to 16 residues. From germline, CDR1 is MNHEY and CDR2 SMNVEV (reference sequence).

The table lists this clone with a few counts. The chain couples TRBV5-1 to TRBJ1-1; D is ambiguous. This CDR3 region has 15 residues. V was shortened by 0 bases and J by 5 bases, with 14 bases between the two germline ends. Germline V gene data show CDR1 as SGHRS and CDR2 as YFSETQ. CDR3 loop: CASSLGDWGGTEAFF. CDR3 sequence (DNA): TGCGCCAGCAGCTTGGGCGATTGGGGAGGGACTGAAGCTTTCTTT.

The chain uses TRBV28 and TRBJ1-2; TRBD1 agrees at 7 bases. Trimming took 6 bases from V and 8 from J; bases not matched to a gene: 15. CDR3 length: 15 amino acids. Germline V gives CDR1 MDHEN, CDR2 SYDVKM. CDR3 in amino acids: CASRHRGIQGIGYTF. CDR3 nucleotide sequence: TGTGCCAGCAGACACCGGGGGATACAGGGGATAGGCTACACCTTC.

The chain employs TRBV20-1 and TRBJ2-7; TRBD2 matches at 12 bases. The germline V gene has CDR1 DFQATT and CDR2 SNEGSKA (reference sequence). The CDR3 contains 14 residues. The junction had 2 bases not matched to a gene; V was cut back by 3 bases and J by 2 bases. CDR3 DNA sequence: TGCAGTGCTAGTAGGACTAGCGGGACCTACGAGCAGTACTTC. Translation gives CSASRTSGTYEQYF.

The chain recombines TRBV10-2 with TRBJ2-2; possible D gene TRBD1, 5 bases. Germline CDR1 and CDR2: WSHSY and SAAADI. The V end lost 3 bases, the J end lost 6 bases, and 17 bases lay between the germline ends. The CDR3 runs 16 residues. The CDR3 region is CASSDWGDNESGELFF. As DNA, the CDR3 is TGCGCCAGCAGTGATTGGGGCGACAATGAATCCGGGGAGCTGTTTTTT.

V is TRBV12-5 and J is TRBJ1-1; D may be TRBD1 (6 bases). Germline V gene sequence: CDR1 LGHNT, CDR2 FRNRAP. The length of the CDR3 is 17 residues. Trimming removed 7 bases at V and 6 bases at J, with 27 bases between. The CDR3 DNA follows: TGTGCTAGTGACGCAGGGGCCCACTGTTGGTGGGTGGCTGAAGCTTTCTTT. It encodes CASDAGAHCWWVAEAFF.

About this clone itself: The sample carries other DNA sequences with the same CDR3. This chain links TRBV15 with TRBJ2-7; unclear D gene. The V gene lost 0 bases and the J gene lost 4 bases, with 7 bases spanning the gap. The length of the CDR3 is 13 residues. CDR1 and CDR2 from the germline V gene are LNHNV and YYDKDF (reference sequence). The CDR3 here is CATSRDPSYEQYF. The CDR3 bases are TGTGCCACCAGCAGAGACCCCTCGTACGAGCAGTACTTC.

The J gene is TRBJ1-4, the V gene TRBV27; no definite D call. Germline-derived CDR1 and CDR2 are MNHEY and SMNVEV (reference sequence). The CDR3 contains 15 residues. Trimming cost V 3 bases and J 0 bases, with 8 bases left between them. CDR3 nucleotides: TGTGCCAGCAGTTTCACATTTGCAACTAATGAAAAACTGTTTTTT. Translation: CASSFTFATNEKLFF.

V and J are TRBV12-2 and TRBJ2-5; the table calls TRBD2, which could not be checked here. TRBV12-2 is a known pseudogene. This CDR3 contains 13 residues. The CDR3 spells CARRDSAGETQYF. DNA of the CDR3: TGTGCAAGGAGAGACAGTGCGGGGGAGACCCAGTACTTC.

The chain employs TRBV7-9 and TRBJ1-1, with 7 bases aligning to TRBD1. Trimming cost V 3 bases and J 4 bases; bases outside gene matches: 11. The CDR3 is 16 amino acids. Germline values: CDR1 SEHNR, CDR2 FQNEAQ (reference sequence). The CDR3 is CASSLLLRDSGTEAFF. CDR3 DNA sequence: TGTGCCAGCAGCTTGCTACTCCGGGACAGTGGCACTGAAGCTTTCTTT.

This clone was recorded only once. This chain links TRBV2 with TRBJ1-1; TRBD1 matches at 8 bases. Germline CDR1 reads SNHLY; CDR2 reads FYNNEI. This CDR3 contains 17 residues. Germline trimming cut 6 bases from V and 2 bases from J; bases unmatched to any gene: 14. The CDR3: CASRAGIGTGPNTEAFF. CDR3 DNA sequence: TGTGCCAGCAGAGCAGGTATAGGGACAGGACCTAACACTGAAGCTTTCTTT.

The CDR3: CASSPQGAEQPQHF. In DNA form, the CDR3 reads TGTGCCAGCTCACCACAGGGGGCGGAACAGCCCCAGCATTTT. V usage is TRBV18 and J usage is TRBJ1-5, with 7 bases lining up with TRBD1. With 1 base clipped from V and 7 bases from J, the junction kept 4 bases outside the gene matches. CDR3 length equals 14 residues. Germline loops: CDR1 KGHSH, CDR2 LQKENI. The whole variable domain, remainder taken from reference TRBV18 and TRBJ1-5, is NAGVMQNPRHLVRRRGQEARLRCSPMKGHSHVYWYRQLPEEGLKFMVYLQKENIIDESGMPKERFSAEFPKEGPSILRIQQVVRGDSAAYFCASSPQGAEQPQHFGDGTRLSIL.

The V and J genes are TRBV4-1 and TRBJ2-3; TRBD2 matches at 12 bases. The CDR3 extends over 16 amino acids. V was clipped by 2 bases and J by 3 bases; unmatched bases: 3. Looked up from germline, CDR1 is MGHRA and CDR2 is YSYEKL. CDR3 residues: CASSQIGLAGTDTQYF. The CDR3 DNA follows: TGCGCCAGCAGCCAAATTGGACTAGCGGGGACAGATACGCAGTATTTT.

The V call is TRBV9, the J call TRBJ2-1; TRBD2 matches at 10 bases. V trimming: 4 bases; J trimming: 6 bases; junction bases outside the gene matches: 7. This CDR3 contains 15 residues. Per the germline V gene, CDR1 is SGDLS and CDR2 is YYNGEE. The CDR3 protein is CASSSSGGAFNEQFF. The CDR3, as DNA: TGTGCCAGCAGCTCCAGCGGGGGGGCCTTCAATGAGCAGTTCTTC. Filled out from reference TRBV9 and TRBJ2-1, the complete variable domain reads DSGVTQTPKHLITATGQRVTLRCSPRSGDLSVYWYQQSLDQGLQFLIQYYNGEERAKGNILERFSAQQFPDLHSELNLSSLELGDSALYFCASSSSGGAFNEQFFGPGTRLTVL.

This sequence joins TRBV5-4 and TRBJ1-6, with 7 bases that match TRBD1. V lost 4 bases, J lost 7 bases, and 17 bases stayed unmatched. Germline CDR1 reads SGHNT; CDR2 reads YYREEE (reference sequence). The CDR3 is 18 amino acids. The CDR3 region has the DNA TGTGCCAGCAGCCGAAACACCGGGACAGCTTTATTAAATTCACCCCTCCACTTT. This gives the protein CASSRNTGTALLNSPLHF.